This T cell receptor (beta chain) was profiled in a study of cytotoxic CD8 clonotypes in ibrutinib-treated CLL. About the study: Complete response was seen in 2 patients and partial in some 25; approximately 12 progressed and roughly 14 stayed remitted after a median around 6 years. The response samples were taken once patients had been treated for a median of about 12 months, range 6 to 36. General observations from the study: Public clonotypes occurred uncommonly; on treatment, they contracted or remained stable. Patients with sustained remission and those progressing were sampled at differing times.

Here immunoSEQ multiplex PCR was the method, and the copy in TCRdb shows in-frame clones only, minus some. Among a few hundred thousand clones, 70% were seen once, and the ten largest hold 15%. This clone is a singleton in its sample. Its antigen is unknown. Germline-derived CDR1 and CDR2 are MNHEY and SMNVEV (reference sequence). This CDR3 has 14 residues. V was clipped by 3 bases and J by 1 base, with 7 bases between them. The J gene is TRBJ2-1, the V gene TRBV27; no firm D call. The starting material was PBMCs, obtained after 24 months of ibrutinib treatment. The clonotype comes from a human donor with chronic lymphocytic leukemia. In DNA form, the CDR3 reads TGTGCCAGCAGTTTGATGACTTCCTACAATGAGCAGTTCTTC. Residues: CASSLMTSYNEQFF.